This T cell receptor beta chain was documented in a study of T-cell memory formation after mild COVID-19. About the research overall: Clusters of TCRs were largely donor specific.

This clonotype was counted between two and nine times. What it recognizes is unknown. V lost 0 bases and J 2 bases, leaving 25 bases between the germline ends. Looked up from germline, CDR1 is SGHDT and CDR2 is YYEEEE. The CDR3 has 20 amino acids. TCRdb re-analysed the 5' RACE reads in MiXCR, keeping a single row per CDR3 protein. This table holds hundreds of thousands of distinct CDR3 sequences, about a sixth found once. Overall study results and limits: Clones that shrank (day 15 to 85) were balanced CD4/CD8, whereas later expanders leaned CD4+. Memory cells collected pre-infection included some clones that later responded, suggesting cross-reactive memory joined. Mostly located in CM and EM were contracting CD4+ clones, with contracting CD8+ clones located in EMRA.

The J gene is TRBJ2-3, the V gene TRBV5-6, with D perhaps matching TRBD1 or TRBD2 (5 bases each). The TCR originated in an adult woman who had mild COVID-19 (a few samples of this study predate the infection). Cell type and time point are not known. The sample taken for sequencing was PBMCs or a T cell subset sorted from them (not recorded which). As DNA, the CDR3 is TGTGCCAGCAGCTTGGCCGGGGTATGGGGCGAGGAAGGGGCCACAGATACGCAGTATTTT. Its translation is CASSLAGVWGEEGATDTQYF.